What follows are 19 T cell receptor beta chains derived from one specimen sequenced in a study of T cells after yellow fever vaccination. One entry per CDR3 protein results from TCRdb running MiXCR on the 5' RACE reads. This table has about 120,000 distinct CDR3 sequences, 8% to 9.5% appearing once. This specimen was CD8+ T cells sorted from PBMCs, taken 45 days after the yellow fever booster vaccination. These receptors were collected from a young man who received the YFV17D yellow fever vaccine.

This clonotype was seen a few times. The V and J genes are TRBV18 and TRBJ2-7; D unclear. The length of the CDR3 is 15 residues. V was clipped by 5 bases and J by 2 bases, with 16 bases between them. Germline CDR1 reads KGHSH; CDR2 reads LQKENI. The CDR3 protein is CASSIYGPGPYEQYF. CDR3 nucleotides: TGTGCCAGCTCAATCTATGGGCCGGGCCCCTACGAGCAGTACTTC.

This clonotype was counted ten times or more. The chain carries TRBV7-2 and TRBJ2-7; D ambiguous. This CDR3 region has 14 residues. The V and J ends lost 0 bases and 0 bases respectively, with 6 bases between them. Germline CDR1 reads SGHTA; CDR2 reads FQGNSA. The CDR3 loop reads CASSLAYPSYEQYF. CDR3 bases: TGTGCCAGCAGCTTAGCTTACCCCTCCTACGAGCAGTACTTC.

This clonotype was observed many times. The gene calls are TRBV27 and TRBJ2-7, with a weak D call TRBD1 (6 bases). In germline, CDR1 is MNHEY, CDR2 SMNVEV (reference sequence). The V end was cut by 0 bases, the J end by 1 base, with 7 bases between. The CDR3 has 14 amino acids. CDR3 DNA sequence: TGTGCCAGCAGTTTATCGGACAGTTCCTACGAGCAGTACTTC. The encoded protein is CASSLSDSSYEQYF.

In the case of this clonotype: This may stem from a read error, because a much larger clone lies one nucleotide away. V and J are TRBV3-1 and TRBJ2-7; 8 positions agree with TRBD2. The ends lost 4 bases at V and 2 bases at J; junction bases unmatched: 4. This CDR3 contains 14 residues. The germline V gene has CDR1 LGHDT and CDR2 YNNKEL (reference sequence). The CDR3, as DNA: TGTGCCAGCAGCCGAAAACTAGCGGCCTACGAGCAGTACTTC. Protein sequence: CASSRKLAAYEQYF.

This clonotype was recorded a few times. The rearrangement uses TRBV6-2 or TRBV6-3 and TRBJ2-1, with D possibly called TRBD1 or TRBD2 (6 bases each). V was clipped by 2 bases and J by 7 bases, with 18 bases between them. Germline V lookup: CDR1 MNHEY, CDR2 SVGEGT. The CDR3 consists of 16 residues. In nucleotides, the CDR3 is TGTGCCAGCAGTTACGGTTCGGGGGCCATGGGAAATGAGCAGTTCTTC. Protein product: CASSYGSGAMGNEQFF.

The gene calls are TRBV7-8 and TRBJ2-2, with a tentative D call TRBD1 (5 bases). The CDR3 runs to 16 residues. Germline V gene sequence: CDR1 SGHVS, CDR2 FQNEAQ. V lost 0 bases and J lost 0, with 8 bases in between. CDR3 in DNA: TGTGCCAGCAGCTTAGCGTGGGGCGCGAACACCGGGGAGCTGTTTTTT. It is translated as CASSLAWGANTGELFF.

This clonotype was seen many times. The chain employs TRBV6-2 or TRBV6-3 and TRBJ2-5, with D possibly being TRBD2 (5 bases). Germline CDR1 reads MNHEY; CDR2 reads SVGEGT. Trimming left V 2 bases short and J 5 bases short, with 15 bases between. CDR3 length equals 15 residues. The CDR3, as DNA: TGTGCCAGCAGTTACGCGTGGGGAGCCGGTGAGACCCAGTACTTC. Translated: CASSYAWGAGETQYF.

The chain carries TRBV2 and TRBJ2-7, with TRBD1 matching over 9 bases. Looked up from germline, CDR1 is SNHLY and CDR2 is FYNNEI. The CDR3 runs to 14 residues. V gave up 8 bases and J gave up 0 bases; unmatched junction bases: 5. This CDR3 is CASFPGQGSYEQYF. CDR3 nucleotides: TGTGCCAGCTTTCCGGGACAGGGCTCCTACGAGCAGTACTTC. Full variable domain (missing parts from reference TRBV2 and TRBJ2-7): EPEVTQTPSHQVTQMGQEVILRCVPISNHLYFYWYRQILGQKVEFLVSFYNNEISEKSEIFDDQFSVERPDGSNFTLKIRSTKLEDSAMYFCASFPGQGSYEQYFGPGTRLTVT.

This clonotype was detected ten times or more. At one of its ends the junction is not consistent with the germline gene, which may arise from a read error. The chain couples TRBV4-1 to TRBJ1-1; possible D gene TRBD1, 6 bases. Germline V CDR1 and CDR2: MGHRA, YSYEKL. The CDR3 has 15 amino acids. The CDR3 bases are TGCGCCAGCAACCAACTGGGGGCCCTGAACACTGAAGCTTTCTTT. It specifies CASNQLGALNTEAFF.

This clonotype was seen many times. The chain is built from TRBV20-1 and TRBJ2-5; 7 nucleotides line up with TRBD2. This CDR3 spans 16 amino acids. V trimming: 4 bases; J trimming: 5 bases; junction bases outside the gene matches: 16. Germline loops: CDR1 DFQATT, CDR2 SNEGSKA (reference sequence). Here the CDR3 DNA reads TGCAGTGCTATTACCCGGGACTACTCGGGTGGGGAGACCCAGTACTTC. Translation gives CSAITRDYSGGETQYF.

This clonotype was counted at least ten times. The chain carries TRBV6-5 and TRBJ1-1; D uncertain. V dropped 4 bases and J dropped 6 bases, with 15 bases sitting between them. The CDR3 sequence is 14 residues long. In germline, CDR1 is MNHEY, CDR2 SVGAGI. CDR3 sequence reads: CASSSTPVVAEAFF. Written as DNA, the CDR3 is TGTGCCAGCAGTTCAACGCCCGTGGTGGCTGAAGCTTTCTTT.

This clonotype was observed at least ten times. CDR3 DNA: TGCAGCGTTGAAGGCAGAGCCTACGAGCAGTACTTC. Translating gives CSVEGRAYEQYF. V gene TRBV29-1 combines with J gene TRBJ2-7; D remains unclear. CDR3 length: 12 amino acids. Looked up from germline, CDR1 is SQVTM and CDR2 is ANQGSEA. The V and J ends lost 1 base and 2 bases respectively, with 6 bases between them.

This clonotype occurred many times. The chain is built from TRBV5-5 and TRBJ1-1; tentatively, D is TRBD1 (5 bases). CDR1 is SGHKS, CDR2 YYEKEE, per germline (reference sequence). V was trimmed by 2 bases and J by 1 base, leaving 9 bases between them. The CDR3 loop spans 14 amino acids. CDR3 in DNA: TGTGCCAGCAGCTTTAGGGACCCGAACACTGAAGCTTTCTTT. Protein sequence: CASSFRDPNTEAFF. Combining the CDR3 with reference TRBV5-5 and TRBJ1-1 gives the whole variable domain DAGVTQSPTHLIKTRGQQVTLRCSPISGHKSVSWYQQVLGQGPQFIFQYYEKEERGRGNFPDRFSARQFPNYSSELNVNALLLGDSALYLCASSFRDPNTEAFFGQGTRLTVV.

In this sample, this clonotype turned up many times. The chain combines TRBV12-3 or TRBV12-4 with TRBJ2-1; D ambiguous. Trimming left V 7 bases short and J 0 bases short, with 16 bases between. The CDR3 runs to 16 residues. CDR3 amino acids: CASTFRRKPSYNEQFF. The CDR3 bases are TGTGCCAGCACCTTCAGGCGGAAACCCTCCTACAATGAGCAGTTCTTC.

Details on this clonotype: A much larger clone lies a single base off, so this may be a read error. The rearrangement uses TRBV11-2 and TRBJ2-1; TRBD1 matches 11 bases. In germline, CDR1 is SGHAT, CDR2 FQNNGV. The CDR3 extends over 16 amino acids. Here the CDR3 DNA reads TGTGCCAGCAGCTTATATTCTGGGACAGGGGGGAATGTGCAGTTCTTC. This translates into CASSLYSGTGGNVQFF.

This clonotype was counted ten times or more. The V call is TRBV7-2, the J call TRBJ2-3, with 8 bases aligning to TRBD2. The CDR3 length is 15 residues. Germline V gives CDR1 SGHTA, CDR2 FQGNSA. V lost 4 bases to trimming and J lost 3 bases; unmatched junction nucleotides: 6. CDR3 region: CASSYPGLATDTQYF. CDR3 DNA: TGTGCCAGCAGCTACCCAGGACTAGCAACAGATACGCAGTATTTT.

This clonotype was recorded at least ten times. The chain carries TRBV2 and TRBJ1-6; D may be TRBD1 (6 bases). The CDR3 is made up of 15 amino acids. V lost 4 bases and J lost 3, with 10 bases in between. Germline CDR1 is SNHLY and CDR2 is FYNNEI. The CDR3 nucleotides are TGTGCCAGCAGTGGAACAGGGTTCTATAATTCACCCCTCCACTTT. Its protein product is CASSGTGFYNSPLHF.

This clonotype was counted a few times. The chain links TRBV6-1 to TRBJ1-1; 11 nucleotides agree with TRBD1. This CDR3 spans 15 amino acids. CDR1 is MNHNS and CDR2 is SASEGT in the germline V gene. Unmatched junction bases numbered 1, after V lost 0 bases and J lost 4 bases. CDR3: CASSEAGTGGTEAFF. The CDR3 DNA reads TGTGCCAGCAGTGAAGCAGGGACAGGGGGCACTGAAGCTTTCTTT.

This clonotype turned up a few times. The chain links TRBV4-2 to TRBJ2-3, with TRBD2 matching 14 bases. The CDR3 has 20 amino acids. The germline V gene has CDR1 LGHNA and CDR2 YNFKEQ. After removal of 1 base from V and 4 bases from J, the junction contained 13 bases not matched to a gene. CDR3 bases: TGTGCCAGCAGCCAAGTTGACTCAGGGGGACTAGCGGGAGTTCCAGATACGCAGTATTTT. Its protein product is CASSQVDSGGLAGVPDTQYF.